Listed below are T cell receptor beta chains from one sample, sequenced in a study of CD8 T cells in Susac syndrome. TCRdb analysed the immunoSEQ multiplex PCR reads with MiXCR anew, one entry per CDR3 protein. This sample has about 300,000 distinct CDR3 sequences; about 88% occur once, and the top ten carry around 0.18%. The specimen sequenced was CD8+ T cells from PBMCs. These receptors originate from a human donor with multiple sclerosis. CDR3s include the opening cysteine and the closing phenylalanine or tryptophan. The D gene is left open where the match is weak. The size entry is marked missing in some rows and otherwise reads once, few, many or a size class.

TRBD2	once	TRBJ2-5	TRBV28	TGTGCCAGCAGTTTAAGTAGCGGGAAAAAAGAGACCCAGTACTTC	CASSLSSGKKETQYF
NA	NA	TRBJ2-7	TRBV28	TGTGCCAGCAGTTTAGCGGGCCTTCTCTACGAGCAGTACTTC	CASSLAGLLYEQYF
TRBD2	NA	TRBJ2-3	TRBV15	TGTGCCACCAGCAGAGATCGAGCGGGGGGGACAGATACGCAGTATTTT	CATSRDRAGGTDTQYF
NA	NA	TRBJ2-3	TRBV7-9	TGTGCCATCCACCCAGGGACAGATACGCAGTATTTT	CAIHPGTDTQYF
NA	NA	TRBJ2-1	TRBV19	TGTGCCAGTAGTATAGGTACTCAGAGGTACTTCTACAATGAGCAGTTCTTC	CASSIGTQRYFYNEQFF
NA	NA	TRBJ2-2	TRBV27	TGTGCCAGCTGCCTCGGGGCGAACACCGGGGAGCTGTTTTTT	CASCLGANTGELFF
NA	NA	TRBJ2-1	TRBV20-1	TGCAGTGCCCTAGCCTGGGACGCTTCTGGCAATGAGCAGTTCTTC	CSALAWDASGNEQFF
TRBD2	NA	TRBJ2-3	TRBV29-1	TGCAGCGTCTTAGCGGGGACGCAGTATTTT	CSVLAGTQYF
TRBD1	NA	TRBJ1-5	TRBV6-1	TGTGCCAGCAGTGTTACCCCCGGGACAGGAAAATTCCGGGGTAATCAGCCCCAGCATTTT	CASSVTPGTGKFRGNQPQHF
NA	once	TRBJ2-1	TRBV4-2	TGTGCCAGCAGCCAAGATCTGGGGAGTGCGGGTGAGCAGTTCTTC	CASSQDLGSAGEQFF
TRBD2	NA	TRBJ2-7	TRBV7-6	TGTGCCAGCAGCCCCTCGGGACTAATTTACGAGCAGTACTTC	CASSPSGLIYEQYF
NA	NA	TRBJ1-6	TRBV5-1	TGCGCCAGCAGCTTGTGGGACGTAAATTCACCCCTCCACTTT	CASSLWDVNSPLHF
TRBD1	NA	TRBJ2-6	TRBV15	TGTGCCACCAGCAGAGTTGACAGGGAAAGAAACTCTGGGGCCAACGTCCTGACTTTC	CATSRVDRERNSGANVLTF
TRBD1	NA	TRBJ2-2	TRBV24-1	TGTGCCACCAGAGTGGGGACAGACACCGGGGAGCTGTTTTTT	CATRVGTDTGELFF
NA	NA	TRBJ1-6	TRBV7-9	TGTGCCAGCAGCTTCCTGGGGTTCACTTCACCCCTCCACTTT	CASSFLGFTSPLHF
TRBD1	NA	TRBJ2-7	TRBV30	TGTGCCTGGGACAGGGGGAGCTCCTACGAGCAGTACTTC	CAWDRGSSYEQYF
TRBD1	NA	TRBJ1-2	TRBV7-3	TGTGCCAGCAGCTTAAGAGTACCGAGGACAGGGGGCTACACCTTC	CASSLRVPRTGGYTF
TRBD1	NA	TRBJ2-7	TRBV20-1	TGCAGTGCTAGAGCCCTGGACAGGGGGCTGAACGAGCAGTACTTC	CSARALDRGLNEQYF
NA	NA	TRBJ2-5	TRBV19	TGTGCCAGTAGTATCGGAGGGGCGGTCCAGTACTTC	CASSIGGAVQYF
NA	NA	TRBJ2-7	TRBV29-1	TGCAGCGTTGCTTTGTGGGGGGGCAGCTCCTACGAGCAGTACTTC	CSVALWGGSSYEQYF
NA	NA	TRBJ1-1	TRBV9	TGTGCCAGCAGGCCCAGGAATAGCCCCCCGGACACTGAAGCTTTCTTT	CASRPRNSPPDTEAFF
TRBD2	NA	TRBJ2-5	TRBV29-1	TGCAGCGCCCCGGGGGGGGCGGAGACCCAGTACTTC	CSAPGGAETQYF
NA	few	TRBJ1-2	TRBV20-1	TGCAGTGCCCGGAATGGCTACACCTTC	CSARNGYTF
NA	NA	TRBJ2-2	TRBV5-4	TGTGCCAGCAGCTTGGGACGAGCACCGGGGGAGCTGTTTTTT	CASSLGRAPGELFF
NA	once	TRBJ1-1	TRBV7-8	TGTGCCAGCAGCTCTCCTCTGACAGACACTGAAGCTTTCTTT	CASSSPLTDTEAFF
NA	NA	TRBJ1-4	TRBV7-9	TGTGCCAGCAGCGGGACTAATGAAAAACTGTTTTTT	CASSGTNEKLFF
NA	NA	TRBJ1-1	TRBV2	TGTGCCAGTACTAAGGACGGGAACACTGAAGCTTTCTTT	CASTKDGNTEAFF
TRBD2	NA	TRBJ2-3	TRBV20-1	TGCAGTGCGTTTGCCACCGGGACTAGCGGATACCGCACAGATACGCAGTATTTT	CSAFATGTSGYRTDTQYF
NA	NA	TRBJ2-3	TRBV18	TGTGCCAGCTCCCTTGGCCGGGGGGCCAGCACAGATACGCAGTATTTT	CASSLGRGASTDTQYF
NA	NA	TRBJ1-2	TRBV28	TGTGCCAGCAGTTTAATGGTGTTGGGTTGGGACCCGAATAACTATGGCTACACCTTC	CASSLMVLGWDPNNYGYTF
NA	NA	TRBJ1-3	TRBV21-1	TGTGCCAGGAGGGACAGGAGACACACCATATATTTT	CARRDRRHTIYF
NA	NA	TRBJ2-5	TRBV7-6	TGTGCCAGCAGCTTATTCCTAACGCCGACGTACTTC	CASSLFLTPTYF
NA	NA	TRBJ2-7	TRBV4-2	TGTGCCAGCAGCCAAGATTATACCTCCTACGAGCAGTACTTC	CASSQDYTSYEQYF
TRBD1	NA	TRBJ2-2	TRBV11-2	TGTGCCAGCAGTTATGGGACAGGCTTTTACACCGGGGAGCTGTTTTTT	CASSYGTGFYTGELFF
TRBD2	NA	TRBJ2-1	TRBV19	TGTGCCAGTAGTAGCGGGGGTCTTGGTAATGAGCAGTTCTTC	CASSSGGLGNEQFF
NA	NA	TRBJ2-4	TRBV4-3	TGCGCCAGCAGCCAAGCTTTATTCGGCATTCAGTACTTC	CASSQALFGIQYF
NA	NA	TRBJ1-1	TRBV7-6	TGTGCCAGCAGCTTAGCGGGGGATGGGGGGACTGAAGCTTTCTTT	CASSLAGDGGTEAFF
NA	NA	TRBJ2-7	TRBV20-1	TGCAGTGCTAGAGTCCGGGGGCGGTATCCCTACGAGCAGTACTTC	CSARVRGRYPYEQYF
NA	NA	TRBJ1-3	TRBV30	TGTGCCTGGAGTCGCGGGGACTCTGGAAACACCATATATTTT	CAWSRGDSGNTIYF
NA	NA	TRBJ1-1	TRBV29-1	TGCAGCGTTGGAGGGGGGAACACTGAAGCTTTCTTT	CSVGGGNTEAFF
NA	NA	TRBJ2-1	TRBV29-1	TGCAGCGTGGATAGAGGGGGGGGTGAGCAGTTCTTC	CSVDRGGGEQFF
NA	few	TRBJ2-3	TRBV15	TGTGCCACCAGCAGAGTCCGAACAGGGACTAGCACAGATACGCAGTATTTT	CATSRVRTGTSTDTQYF
NA	NA	TRBJ1-2	TRBV20-1	TGCAGTGCCGGACTGGGGATGGGTTATGGCTACACCTTC	CSAGLGMGYGYTF
NA	NA	TRBJ2-3	TRBV30	TGTGCCTTGATGCTCCCAGATGCGCAGTATTTT	CALMLPDAQYF
TRBD2	NA	TRBJ2-1	TRBV9	TGTGCCAGCAGCGGTAGCGGGGGGGCCTACAATGAGCAGTTCTTC	CASSGSGGAYNEQFF
TRBD1	once	TRBJ2-7	TRBV7-9	TGTGCCAGCAGCCCGACCGGGACAGCAGATTACGAGCAGTACTTC	CASSPTGTADYEQYF
NA	NA	TRBJ1-1	TRBV30	TGTGCCTGGAGTGCAGGCAGCAGGGTCGCTGAAGCTTTCTTT	CAWSAGSRVAEAFF
NA	NA	TRBJ2-1	TRBV20-1	TGCAGTGCTAGACGCCCGGCCGGGCAGTTCTTC	CSARRPAGQFF
NA	NA	TRBJ1-2	TRBV20-1	TGCAGTGCTAGAGAGCGGGAATTCTATGGCTACACCTTC	CSAREREFYGYTF
TRBD1	NA	TRBJ2-5	TRBV10-3	TGTGCCATCAGTGGGGAAAGTGGGACAGGACAAGAGACCCAGTACTTC	CAISGESGTGQETQYF
TRBD1	NA	TRBJ2-1	TRBV4-3	TGCGCCAGCAGCCAAGATTATTCTAGCAGGGGGCTTAGCTCCTACAATGAGCAGTTCTTC	CASSQDYSSRGLSSYNEQFF
NA	NA	TRBJ2-1	TRBV29-1	TGCAGCGTTGAAGATCGTAGCAATGAGCAGTTCTTC	CSVEDRSNEQFF
TRBD1	NA	TRBJ2-7	TRBV13	TGTGCCAGCAGCCGGCCGACAGGGGGTCGGTACGAGCAGTACTTC	CASSRPTGGRYEQYF
NA	NA	TRBJ2-3	TRBV13	TGTGCCAGCAGCCCAAAAGGGGAGGCAGATACGCAGTATTTT	CASSPKGEADTQYF
NA	once	TRBJ2-7	TRBV7-9	TGTGCCAGCAGCTTAACGTTGGGGGGAGCCTACGAGCAGTACTTC	CASSLTLGGAYEQYF
TRBD1	NA	TRBJ1-1	TRBV4-3	TGCGCCAGCAGCCGAGACCGGGACAGGGGGGGAGGCACTGAAGCTTTCTTT	CASSRDRDRGGGTEAFF
NA	NA	TRBJ1-1	TRBV30	TGTGCCTGGGAGGGGGTGAGAACGACCGAAGCTTTCTTT	CAWEGVRTTEAFF
TRBD2	once	TRBJ2-1	TRBV6-8	TGTGCCAGCAGTTCAGTCCTAGCGGGGTACAATGAGCAGTTCTTC	CASSSVLAGYNEQFF
NA	few	TRBJ2-7	TRBV13	TGTGCCAGCAGCTCGGCAGATAGCTACGAGCAGTACTTC	CASSSADSYEQYF
TRBD2	once	TRBJ2-7	TRBV19	TGTGCCAGTAGTATCGACAGCCGGGACTACTACGAGCAGTACTTC	CASSIDSRDYYEQYF